This entry lists 21 T cell receptor beta chains sequenced from one sample in a study of blood T cell repertoires in COVID-19. TCRdb's copy holds only in-frame clones and misses some; the assay was immunoSEQ multiplex PCR. The sample includes fewer than 110,000 clones, 70% to 90% of them seen just once. The sequencing input was peripheral blood. Receptors originate from a man aged 50 to 59 in a cohort sampled during active COVID-19.

The CDR3 is CASSLRTGNTGELFF. The CDR3 nucleotides are TGTGCCAGCAGTCTCCGGACTGGGAACACCGGGGAGCTGTTTTTT. V and J are TRBV6-6 and TRBJ2-2, with D perhaps matching TRBD2 (5 bases). The CDR3 is 15 amino acids. Germline V gene sequence: CDR1 MNHNY, CDR2 SVGAGI (reference sequence). Trimming removed 5 bases at V and 1 base at J, with 11 bases between.

V usage is TRBV6-5 and J usage is TRBJ1-6; 9 bases fit TRBD1. After removal of 2 bases from V and 9 bases from J, the junction contained 8 bases not matched to a gene. Looked up from germline, CDR1 is MNHEY and CDR2 is SVGAGI. The CDR3 consists of 16 residues. CDR3 in DNA: TGTGCCAGCAGTTACACCCTACAGGGGGCGGCTTCACCCCTCCACTTT. Translating gives CASSYTLQGAASPLHF.

This chain links TRBV28 with TRBJ1-5; TRBD1 agrees at 7 bases. This CDR3 has 15 amino acids. V gave up 5 bases and J gave up 8 bases; unmatched junction bases: 12. CDR1 is MDHEN and CDR2 is SYDVKM in the germline V gene. The CDR3 protein is CASSALQGLMKPQHF. CDR3 bases: TGTGCCAGCAGTGCATTACAGGGGTTAATGAAGCCCCAGCATTTT.

The CDR3 sequence is CASTRAGEKLFF. The CDR3 DNA reads TGTGCCAGTACCCGGGCGGGTGAAAAACTGTTTTTT. The chain couples TRBV19 to TRBJ1-4, with D unclear. The CDR3 consists of 12 residues. The V end was cut by 7 bases, the J end by 7 bases, with 10 bases between. The germline V gene has CDR1 LNHDA and CDR2 SQIVND (reference sequence).

The chain couples TRBV19 to TRBJ2-3; a weak D match, TRBD1 (6 bases). Per the germline V gene, CDR1 is LNHDA and CDR2 is SQIVND (reference sequence). CDR3 length: 15 residues. The V gene lost 3 bases and the J gene lost 0 bases, with 10 bases spanning the gap. The CDR3 coding sequence is TGTGCCAGTAGTATGACAGGAGATAGCACAGATACGCAGTATTTT. It is translated as CASSMTGDSTDTQYF.

This clone was recorded a few times. The chain joins TRBV19 to TRBJ2-3, with 7 bases that match TRBD1. Looked up from germline, CDR1 is LNHDA and CDR2 is SQIVND (reference sequence). CDR3 length: 15 amino acids. Germline trimming cut 4 bases from V and 3 bases from J; bases unmatched to any gene: 7. The DNA of the CDR3 is TGTGCCAGTAGTACGGCAGGGGGTGTGACAGATACGCAGTATTTT. This translates into CASSTAGGVTDTQYF. Combining the CDR3 with reference TRBV19 and TRBJ2-3 gives the whole variable domain DGGITQSPKYLFRKEGQNVTLSCEQNLNHDAMYWYRQDPGQGLRLIYYSQIVNDFQKGDIAEGYSVSREKKESFPLTVTSAQKNPTAFYLCASSTAGGVTDTQYFGPGTRLTVL.

This chain connects TRBV4-1 to TRBJ1-6; 7 bases agree with TRBD1. The CDR3 is 13 amino acids. The V segment lost 3 bases and the J segment 16 bases; nucleotides outside the gene matches: 9. Per the germline V gene, CDR1 is MGHRA and CDR2 is YSYEKL. In DNA form, the CDR3 reads TGCGCCAGCAGCCATGGACAGGTGCCCCTTCTCCACTTT. Translation: CASSHGQVPLLHF.

The chain recombines TRBV7-3 with TRBJ2-3; a weak D match, TRBD2 (6 bases). The germline V and J ends were trimmed by 1 base and 0 bases, with 8 bases remaining between them. Per the germline V gene, CDR1 is SGHTA and CDR2 is FQGTGA. This CDR3 region has 15 residues. Written as DNA, the CDR3 is TGTGCCAGCAGCTTAAACGGGGGAAGCACAGATACGCAGTATTTT. Encoded protein: CASSLNGGSTDTQYF.

CDR3 sequence (DNA): TGTGCCAGTAGCCAGGGTCTAGGGTTCAACTATGGCTACACCTTC. Its translation is CASSQGLGFNYGYTF. The chain is built from TRBV19 and TRBJ1-2; a weak D match, TRBD1 (5 bases). The V and J ends lost 6 bases and 2 bases respectively, with 16 bases between them. The germline V gene has CDR1 LNHDA and CDR2 SQIVND (reference sequence). The CDR3 is 15 amino acids.

The rearrangement links TRBV6-4 to TRBJ2-1; 7 bases are a match to TRBD2. This CDR3 has 14 residues. Looked up from germline, CDR1 is MRHNA and CDR2 is SNTAGT. Germline trimming cut 7 bases from V and 4 bases from J; bases unmatched to any gene: 7. For the CDR3, the DNA is TGTGCCAGCAAGAGCGGGGAGGAGTACAATGAGCAGTTCTTC. Its translation: CASKSGEEYNEQFF.

The rearrangement links TRBV5-5 to TRBJ1-2; D perhaps matches TRBD1 (5 bases). In germline, CDR1 is SGHKS, CDR2 YYEKEE (reference sequence). Trimming cost V 0 bases and J 0 bases, with 9 bases left between them. The CDR3 runs 15 residues. The CDR3 loop reads CASSLAQGSNYGYTF. In DNA, the CDR3 is TGTGCCAGCAGCTTGGCCCAGGGATCTAACTATGGCTACACCTTC.

The chain joins TRBV9 to TRBJ2-3, with TRBD1 as a possible D gene (5 bases). The CDR3 consists of 16 residues. Trimming took 4 bases from V and 1 from J, leaving 16 bases between them. Germline values: CDR1 SGDLS, CDR2 YYNGEE. The CDR3 nucleotides are TGTGCCAGCAGCTCCCCCGTCCAGGGCCGCACAGATACGCAGTATTTT. Translating it yields CASSSPVQGRTDTQYF.

The chain uses TRBV20-1 and TRBJ2-5; TRBD2 matches 7 bases. The CDR3 is 11 amino acids. J was trimmed by 5 bases and V by 6 bases; bases with no gene match: 3. Germline V CDR1 and CDR2: DFQATT, SNEGSKA (reference sequence). The CDR3 region is CSAGGSETQYF. CDR3 DNA: TGCAGTGCGGGGGGGTCCGAGACCCAGTACTTC.

The chain carries TRBV19 and TRBJ2-7, with 9 bases aligning to TRBD2. V was clipped by 3 bases and J by 3 bases; unmatched bases: 6. The CDR3 contains 15 residues. Germline CDR1 and CDR2: LNHDA and SQIVND (reference sequence). The CDR3 loop reads CASSMELAGNYEQYF. The CDR3 nucleotides are TGTGCCAGTAGTATGGAGCTAGCGGGGAACTACGAGCAGTACTTC.

V is TRBV19 and J is TRBJ2-7; D is undetermined. The CDR3 has 13 amino acids. Trimming stripped 5 bases from V and 0 bases from J, with 8 bases between. CDR1 is LNHDA and CDR2 is SQIVND in the germline V gene (reference sequence). CDR3 sequence (DNA): TGTGCCAGTAGTGTGGGCAGCTCCTACGAGCAGTACTTC. This codes for CASSVGSSYEQYF.

CDR3 sequence (DNA): TGTGCCAGCAGCTTAGACGGGGGTTCGAATGAGCAGTTCTTC. Its protein product is CASSLDGGSNEQFF. The J gene is TRBJ2-1, the V gene TRBV7-2; TRBD2 is a possible D gene (6 bases). The V end lost 1 base, the J end lost 7 bases, and 11 bases lay between the germline ends. The CDR3 extends over 14 amino acids. The germline V gene encodes CDR1 SGHTA and CDR2 FQGNSA.

This chain uses TRBV7-9 with TRBJ1-1; TRBD1 matches 9 bases. In germline, CDR1 is SEHNR, CDR2 FQNEAQ (reference sequence). V lost 5 bases to trimming and J lost 2 bases; unmatched junction nucleotides: 9. This CDR3 spans 16 amino acids. In DNA form, the CDR3 reads TGTGCCAGCAGCCCTACAGGGGGCGATCAAAACACTGAAGCTTTCTTT. Translating gives CASSPTGGDQNTEAFF.

V is TRBV19 and J is TRBJ1-2; 7 positions match TRBD1. V was pared by 3 bases and J by 5 bases, with 9 bases of the junction left unmatched. In germline, CDR1 is LNHDA, CDR2 SQIVND (reference sequence). The CDR3 is 15 amino acids. CDR3 nucleotides: TGTGCCAGTAGTATGGGACAGACGGCTAGGTATGGCTACACCTTC. Residues: CASSMGQTARYGYTF. Full variable domain (rest looked up from reference TRBV19 and TRBJ1-2): DGGITQSPKYLFRKEGQNVTLSCEQNLNHDAMYWYRQDPGQGLRLIYYSQIVNDFQKGDIAEGYSVSREKKESFPLTVTSAQKNPTAFYLCASSMGQTARYGYTFGSGTRLTVV.

The chain uses TRBV24-1 and TRBJ1-5, with D unclear. Germline lookup yields CDR1 KGHDR and CDR2 SFDVKD. With 3 bases removed from V and 9 bases from J, the gap between germline ends came to 14 bases. CDR3 length: 14 residues. CDR3 bases: TGTGCCACCAGTGATCTAGCGACTTGTTGGCCCCAGCATTTT. Its translation is CATSDLATCWPQHF.

This chain connects TRBV19 to TRBJ1-2; no clear D gene. Germline CDR1 LNHDA, CDR2 SQIVND (reference sequence). The V end was cut by 5 bases, the J end by 5 bases, with 6 bases between. This CDR3 is 11 amino acids long. CDR3 residues: CASSRRYGYTF. DNA of the CDR3: TGTGCCAGTAGTCGGCGGTATGGCTACACCTTC.

The rearrangement links TRBV11-2 to TRBJ2-5; TRBD2 matches at 10 bases. The germline V gene has CDR1 SGHAT and CDR2 FQNNGV. The V segment lost 7 bases and the J segment 4 bases; nucleotides outside the gene matches: 12. This CDR3 contains 16 residues. Here the CDR3 reads CASNKGSGGMGETQYF. CDR3 nucleotides: TGTGCCAGCAATAAGGGTAGCGGGGGGATGGGAGAGACCCAGTACTTC.